This T cell receptor (beta chain) derives from a study of T cells in Graves' hyperthyroidism and ophthalmopathy. The sample holds a few counts of this clonotype. Researchers amplified the TCR beta CDR3 regions from RNA transcripts. First-round RT-PCR with HTBI primers amplified the TCR CDR3 region. TCRdb reanalysed the multiplex PCR reads using MiXCR and keeps one entry per CDR3 protein. The sample carries 550,000 to 700,000 distinct CDR3 sequences, roughly 14% recorded once. This receptor was identified in a middle-aged woman with Graves' ophthalmopathy. Sequencing used blood.

The CDR3 nucleotides read TGTGCCAGCAGCTCAAACGCAGGGGGCCGAGAGACCCAGTACTTC. Protein sequence: CASSSNAGGRETQYF. This chain uses TRBV7-9 with TRBJ2-5, with 8 nucleotides matching TRBD1. V was clipped by 4 bases and J by 4 bases; unmatched bases: 8. The CDR3 has 15 residues. CDR1 and CDR2 (germline): SEHNR, FQNEAQ (reference sequence).